This T cell receptor beta chain was observed in a study of cytomegalovirus exposure and HLA in healthy donors. At the level of the study: Within the Caucasian-associated ancestry cluster were about 81% of the roughly 380 genotyped donors.

Nominally healthy donors were sampled, though unrecorded immune exposures were likely. The PCR employed 60 Vbeta primers together with 13 Jbeta primers. TCRdb's table, derived via immunoSEQ multiplex PCR, lists solely in-frame clones and lacks some. This table holds some 150,000 clones, approximately 84% found once. In germline, CDR1 is SGHAT, CDR2 FQNNGV. The CDR3 length is 15 residues. Trimming took off 5 bases at V and 0 bases at J, with 11 bases between the two ends. Whole-study results and caveats: Roughly even sequencing depth across donors was the assumption behind the presence/absence analyses.

About this clone itself: The antigen remains unidentified.

Sequencing used PBMCs. The origin of this receptor is a man younger than 40 in good health and CMV-seropositive. The chain joins TRBV11-2 to TRBJ2-1; maybe TRBD1 (5 bases). The CDR3 reads CASSPDISSYNEQFF. The CDR3 nucleotides read TGTGCCAGCAGCCCGGACATATCCTCCTACAATGAGCAGTTCTTC.